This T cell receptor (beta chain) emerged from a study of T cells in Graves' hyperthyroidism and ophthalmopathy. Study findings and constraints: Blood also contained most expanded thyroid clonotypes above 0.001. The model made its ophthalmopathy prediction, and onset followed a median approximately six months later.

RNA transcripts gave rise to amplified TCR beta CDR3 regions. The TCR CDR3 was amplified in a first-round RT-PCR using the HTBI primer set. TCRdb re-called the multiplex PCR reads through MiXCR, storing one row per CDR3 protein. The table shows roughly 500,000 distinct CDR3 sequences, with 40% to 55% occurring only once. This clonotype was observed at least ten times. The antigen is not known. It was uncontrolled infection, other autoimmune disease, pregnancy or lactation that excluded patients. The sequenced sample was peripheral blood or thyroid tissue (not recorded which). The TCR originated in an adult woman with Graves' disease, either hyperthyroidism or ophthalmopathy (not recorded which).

The CDR3, as DNA: TGTGCCAGCATCCGAACAGGGAACCTCTACGAGCAGTACTTC. Protein: CASIRTGNLYEQYF. The rearrangement joins TRBV13 to TRBJ2-7; a possible D gene is TRBD1 (6 bases). CDR1 is PRHDT, CDR2 FYEKMQ, per germline (reference sequence). The CDR3 loop spans 14 amino acids. V lost 7 bases and J 3 bases, leaving 16 bases between the germline ends.